A selection of T cell receptor beta chains follows, all from one sample in a study of glioma-infiltrating T cells. Each CDR3 protein is one row after TCRdb ran MiXCR on the multiplex PCR reads. The sample lists roughly 10,000 distinct CDR3 sequences, roughly 61% occurring once. Sequencing was carried out using glioma tissue, nonneoplastic brain tissue, or PBMCs (not recorded which). The origin of the receptors is a human donor with low-grade glioma or glioblastoma, undergoing nonglioma brain surgery, or in good health (not recorded which). The conserved cysteine and the conserved F or W are not part of the CDR3 here. Each record gives: V gene, J gene, CDR3 protein.

V: TRBV20-1; J: TRBJ2-3; CDR3: SVTWGVTDTQY
V: TRBV28; J: TRBJ2-2; CDR3: ASSLSRTPNTGELF
V: TRBV11-1; J: TRBJ1-5; CDR3: ASGRVPIQPQH
V: TRBV6-1; J: TRBJ1-5; CDR3: VSSPQGFGNQPQH
V: TRBV29-1; J: TRBJ1-1; CDR3: SVDGTGNTEAF
V: TRBV9; J: TRBJ2-3; CDR3: ASSVTLASSTDTQY
V: TRBV10-2; J: TRBJ2-5; CDR3: ASNRGETQY
V: TRBV28; J: TRBJ2-5; CDR3: ASSRQGSGTQY
V: TRBV20-1; J: TRBJ2-1; CDR3: SARDQREDYNEQF
V: TRBV11-2; J: TRBJ1-1; CDR3: ASSSRGPNTEAF
V: TRBV20-1; J: TRBJ2-1; CDR3: SARGRRSYSYNEQF
V: TRBV10-1; J: TRBJ2-1; CDR3: ASSPELAGARNEQF
V: TRBV4-1; J: TRBJ2-2; CDR3: ASSQFSGISYGELF
V: TRBV28; J: TRBJ2-7; CDR3: ASSFPSGASEQY
V: TRBV2; J: TRBJ1-2; CDR3: ASVGQGASNYRYT
V: TRBV20-1; J: TRBJ1-2; CDR3: SAMSGMGDIPHYVYT
V: TRBV4-1; J: TRBJ2-3; CDR3: AGSQVTTGGATDTQY
V: TRBV2; J: TRBJ1-5; CDR3: ATRVLGHPQH
V: TRBV12-3/TRBV12-4; J: TRBJ2-7; CDR3: ASIRDLNLYEQY
V: TRBV20-1; J: TRBJ1-1; CDR3: SAAGGFTSAF
V: TRBV20-1; J: TRBJ2-4; CDR3: SARSVRELLDKNIKY
V: TRBV28; J: TRBJ2-2; CDR3: ARSFGLRDYASTGELF
V: TRBV29-1; J: TRBJ2-5; CDR3: SVSRETQY
V: TRBV7-9; J: TRBJ2-7; CDR3: ASMSKGKYEQY
V: TRBV28; J: TRBJ2-5; CDR3: ASSLSDRPTQETQY
V: TRBV6-9; J: TRBJ2-1; CDR3: ASSYPGQGTYNEQF
V: TRBV2; J: TRBJ1-4; CDR3: ASSGQGVEEKLF
V: TRBV19; J: TRBJ2-1; CDR3: ASTDMGRNAYNEQF
V: TRBV6-5; J: NA; CDR3: ARRRAYNEQY
V: TRBV6-4; J: TRBJ1-5; CDR3: ASAPDSNQPQH
V: TRBV19; J: TRBJ2-5; CDR3: ASGRYLQESQY
V: TRBV29-1; J: TRBJ2-1; CDR3: SVEGQF
V: TRBV2; J: TRBJ2-1; CDR3: ASRSPAHPNEQF
V: TRBV19; J: TRBJ1-2; CDR3: ASVTYREEYGYT
V: TRBV10-2; J: TRBJ2-1; CDR3: ATNLARDEQF
V: TRBV7-9; J: TRBJ2-2; CDR3: ASSVYTGELF
V: TRBV7-2; J: TRBJ2-7; CDR3: ASSSLGEWGEQY
V: TRBV20-1; J: TRBJ1-1; CDR3: SAREGGEAF
V: TRBV10-3; J: TRBJ2-1; CDR3: AISGDRGNDQS
V: TRBV14; J: TRBJ1-3; CDR3: ASSQEKGFSGNTIY
V: TRBV4-1; J: TRBJ1-5; CDR3: ASSPIVVGSSQPQH
V: TRBV18; J: TRBJ2-1; CDR3: ASYKLETRAYNEQF
V: TRBV6-1; J: TRBJ2-2; CDR3: ASSRPLANTGELF
V: TRBV6-2/TRBV6-3; J: TRBJ2-1; CDR3: ASTSARLAGGTEQF
V: TRBV18; J: TRBJ2-3; CDR3: ATSPLGTSGSLDTQY
V: TRBV2; J: TRBJ2-1; CDR3: ACSGEQGAWFEQS
V: TRBV28; J: TRBJ1-2; CDR3: ASSPDRTGGVYT
V: TRBV2; J: TRBJ1-5; CDR3: ASSEDGLNNQPKH
V: TRBV2; J: TRBJ1-2; CDR3: ASSLDREGYT
V: TRBV12-3/TRBV12-4; J: TRBJ2-7; CDR3: AGTLGVEYDQY